This TCR beta chain appears in the sequencing data of a study of shared clonotypes between healthy human individuals (dated by TCRdb to between 2020 and 2021). About the full investigation: A couple of women and a few men aged 18 to 49 years were included in the cohort. Per donor, three plates each were used for CD4 naive and CD4 memory, two for CD8 naive, and one for CD8 memory. To estimate repertoire size and how much clonotype sharing occurs between individuals, the study deeply sequenced the blood TCR repertoires of about 5 healthy adults. Different laboratories and diverse techniques were used to prepare libraries and sequence TCR repertoires, to increase sequencing depth and limit assay-specific biases. Per donor, leukapheresis produced somewhere between about 0.9 and 9.5 billion PBMCs.

CD8 naive samples were obtained by positive selection for CCR7 among CD45RO-negative cells, yielding a CD45RA+CCR7+ population from which TemRA cells were excluded. The donors were healthy, HIV-negative adults with no recently reported acute infections or vaccinations. Every donor was a Caucasian adult residing in Nashville, Tennessee, USA. Blood was collected by leukapheresis, and PBMCs were isolated by Ficoll-Histopaque density gradient centrifugation and then cryopreserved in liquid nitrogen vapor phase. Analytical flow cytometry was used to check the purity and quantity of each magnetically sorted T cell population. Genomic DNA was isolated from every sorted fraction and measured by UV absorbance on a Nanodrop 2000c. Beyond this particular receptor, the publication reports: Sampling was limited to blood, and TCR repertoires in tissue likely differ from TCR repertoires in blood. Pairwise subsampling led to the expectation that sequencing depth would affect the degree of clonotype sharing among donors. Across a few donors, approximately 4.6% of naive CD4, roughly 3.3% of naive CD8, 2% to 2.5% of memory CD4, and roughly 0.41% of memory CD8 clonotypes were shared. Larger estimated clonotype richness was generally found for naive subsets than for memory subsets. Even with the large sequencing depth, rarefaction of the sorted-subset datasets indicated that sequencing was incomplete. The small number of donors limited the genetic and exposure-history diversity represented. Compared with non-shared clonotypes, the clonotypes found in all four sorted-subset donors had higher generation probabilities.

TCR CDR3 regions were amplified from genomic DNA by multiplex PCR using the deep immunoSEQ assay. Genomic DNA extracted from each cell subset was distributed evenly over all wells of several immunoSEQ 96-well plates, and each plate served as one replicate. For sorted subsets, each replicate PCR was loaded with roughly 190 ng genomic DNA, equivalent to 30,000 or so T cell genomes. Purified libraries were quantified with a Qubit 3.0 fluorometer, sized on a Bioanalyzer 2100, and re-quantified with the KAPA Library Quantification kit. Every immunoSEQ 96-well plate was sequenced on a separate single-read 150-cycle Illumina NextSeq 550 flow cell. As for the authors' bioinformatics: Because only junctional sequences without quality scores were contained in the immunoSEQ output, filtering matching that applied to full-length reads could not be performed. To assign V/J genes and CDR3, sequences were annotated against IMGT germline references using PyIR, a Python wrapper for IgBLAST v1.9. Any read was removed if the V/J assignment was weak (E-value above 1e-6), the CDR3 was missing, or the read contained stop codons, out-of-frame junctions, or ambiguous translated residues. V3J clonotypes were defined as sequences sharing the same inferred V gene, J gene, and CDR3 amino acid sequence. Percentage overlap between repertoires was computed as shared unique clonotypes divided by the size of the smaller repertoire. RTK rarefaction, the Chao1 estimator, and Recon v2.1 estimates of unobserved clonotypes were used to assess repertoire richness. For all TCRbeta clonotypes obtained by the gDNA method from four donors, generation probabilities were computed with OLGA. The immuneACCESS repertoire file appears here via TCRdb, limited to in-frame rearrangements. These files lack a portion of the clones; in checked studies, under half of the deficit traces to unresolved V genes, and the cause of the others is not known. The DNA was the basis for D and trimming; V, J and clone size are from that table. For this sample there are millions of clones; about 95% appear just once. The ten largest account for roughly 1.1% of the sample.

From the cysteine up to the phenylalanine, the CDR3 has a length of 14 residues. Only the CDR3 part of the read is kept: 42 bases, read in frame from the first base. Reading the germline V gene gives CDR1 MGHDK and CDR2 SYGVNS. A word on this clone: The target of this receptor is not known. Its ends do not fully match the called genes, so a read error is possible.

This clonotype originated in a man aged 18 to 29 in good health. Sequencing was carried out using naive CD8+ T cells sorted from blood. The cell subset or site label, read with the paper, signifies: CD45RA+CCR7+. The V and J segments used are TRBV25-1 and TRBJ2-7; 9 bases in between match TRBD2. The sequenced DNA is TGTGCCAGCAGTGGGGGACTAGCAAGCTACGGGCAGTACTTC. Translated, this is CASSGGLASYGQYF.